This T cell receptor (beta chain) originates from a study of blood T cell repertoires in COVID-19. Study summary: Some COVID-19 samples were acute and others convalescent; all came from the United States, Italy and Spain.

Methods used by the authors: Quantification of nucleated cells was approximated via reference gene primer amplification. Sequencing used immunoSEQ multiplex PCR; TCRdb keeps in-frame clones, though not all of them. V and J calls and clone size are as listed in that table; D and trimming were resolved from the DNA. The repertoire holds around 50,000 clones, with 60% to 80% as singletons. CDR1 and CDR2 from the germline V gene are SGHRS and YFSETQ. The CDR3 totals 14 residues. Trimming removed 0 bases from V and 5 bases from J, with 6 bases in between. The sequence was obtained from a human donor with active or convalescent COVID-19. The donor label of this sample is uncertain. The V and J genes are TRBV5-1 and TRBJ1-6, with D perhaps matching TRBD1 (6 bases). Sequencing used peripheral blood. The CDR3 is CASSLAGDNSPLHF. The CDR3 nucleotides read TGCGCCAGCAGCTTGGCAGGGGATAATTCACCCCTCCACTTT.